This is a list of T cell receptor beta chains from one sample in a study of vaccination effects on CD4 cells after COVID-19. Their specific antigens are unknown. TCRdb's table, derived via immunoSEQ multiplex PCR, lists solely in-frame clones and lacks some. Among about 65,000 clones listed, approximately 79% were seen once. Sequencing used CD4+ T cells from PBMCs cultured with HCoV-NL63 spike peptides, obtained before COVID-19 vaccination. Receptors were obtained from a human donor who received a COVID-19 vaccine. The CDR3 runs from the conserved cysteine through the conserved F or W. Fields, in order: clone size, D gene, V gene, J gene, CDR3 protein, CDR3 DNA. D genes are given only for firm matches. Size values are once, few and many counts, or a class for expanded clones, and some rows have none.

once,-,TRBV9,TRBJ1-5,CASSPTGGVGQPQHF,TGTGCCAGCAGCCCTACCGGGGGGGTTGGGCAGCCCCAGCATTTT
-,TRBD1,TRBV14,TRBJ1-1,CASSQLHRGRHTEAFF,TGTGCCAGCAGCCAATTACACAGGGGAAGGCACACTGAAGCTTTCTTT
-,-,TRBV6-5,TRBJ2-5,CASSYSGGLGGTQYF,TGTGCCAGCAGTTACTCTGGCGGGTTAGGTGGGACCCAGTACTTC
once,-,TRBV7-3,TRBJ2-5,CASSPTRGETQYF,TGTGCCAGCAGCCCAACCCGGGGAGAGACCCAGTACTTC
-,-,TRBV24-1,TRBJ1-2,CATSDVEPSYGYTF,TGTGCCACCAGTGACGTCGAGCCCTCGTATGGCTACACCTTC
-,-,TRBV6-5,TRBJ1-2,CASRQTGGYGYTF,TGTGCCAGCAGGCAGACTGGGGGCTATGGCTACACCTTC
-,-,TRBV9,TRBJ1-1,CASSPRGGMNTEAFF,TGTGCCAGCAGTCCCCGGGGGGGCATGAACACTGAAGCTTTCTTT
-,TRBD1,TRBV4-1,TRBJ1-5,CASSPQGQGASNQPQHF,TGCGCCAGCAGCCCACAGGGACAGGGGGCGAGCAATCAGCCCCAGCATTTT
-,-,TRBV18,TRBJ1-2,CASSPYQPGDYGYTF,TGTGCCAGCTCACCGTATCAACCGGGAGACTATGGCTACACCTTC
-,TRBD2,TRBV14,TRBJ2-1,CASSQNRGTSRTNEQFF,TGTGCCAGCAGCCAGAATAGAGGGACTAGTCGTACCAATGAGCAGTTCTTC
-,-,TRBV9,TRBJ2-4,CASSDGRPGDIQYF,TGTGCCAGCAGCGACGGGAGACCTGGGGACATTCAGTACTTC
-,-,TRBV5-1,TRBJ2-5,CASSSPLETQYF,TGCGCCAGCAGCTCCCCCTTGGAGACCCAGTACTTC
-,-,TRBV5-1,TRBJ2-2,CASSPRGNTGELFF,TGCGCCAGCAGCCCGCGGGGGAACACCGGGGAGCTGTTTTTT
-,TRBD2,TRBV9,TRBJ2-5,CASSAGTSGGLQETQYF,TGTGCCAGCAGCGCCGGGACTAGCGGGGGGCTACAAGAGACCCAGTACTTC
-,-,TRBV21-1,TRBJ2-2,CASSKEETGVFGTGELFF,TGTGCCAGCAGCAAAGAGGAGACAGGGGTTTTCGGGACCGGGGAGCTGTTTTTT
-,-,TRBV27,TRBJ2-2,CASSFGWVGTGELFF,TGTGCCAGCAGTTTTGGGTGGGTGGGCACCGGGGAGCTGTTTTTT
-,-,TRBV28,TRBJ2-5,CASRLPRGYETQYF,TGTGCCAGCAGGCTACCGAGAGGTTATGAGACCCAGTACTTC
-,TRBD2,TRBV6-2/TRBV6-3,TRBJ2-1,CASSYSSVSGGVNEQFF,TGTGCCAGCAGTTACTCTTCGGTTAGCGGGGGGGTCAATGAGCAGTTCTTC
-,TRBD2,TRBV5-1,TRBJ2-3,CASSLPSGASTDTQYF,TGCGCCAGCAGCTTGCCCAGCGGGGCCTCCACAGATACGCAGTATTTT
few,-,TRBV9,TRBJ1-6,CASSVGRGERDYNSPLHF,TGTGCCAGCAGCGTAGGCCGAGGCGAGAGGGACTATAATTCACCCCTCCACTTT
few,-,TRBV7-9,TRBJ2-6,CASSSIFQGTSGANVLTF,TGTGCCAGCAGCTCCATTTTCCAGGGTACCTCTGGGGCCAACGTCCTGACTTTC
-,TRBD2,TRBV3-1/TRBV3-2,TRBJ2-3,CASSHLTGSGGRTDTQYF,TGTGCCAGCAGCCATCTAACCGGGAGCGGGGGCCGCACAGATACGCAGTATTTT
-,-,TRBV6-5,TRBJ2-2,CASSDRSNTGELFF,TGTGCCAGCAGCGACAGGTCGAACACCGGGGAGCTGTTTTTT
-,-,TRBV6-2/TRBV6-3,TRBJ2-3,CASSLRTVYTDTQYF,TGTGCCAGCAGTTTGAGGACAGTTTACACAGATACGCAGTATTTT
-,-,TRBV18,TRBJ1-2,CASSPDKYYGYTF,TGTGCCAGCTCACCGGACAAGTACTATGGCTACACCTTC
-,-,TRBV10-3,TRBJ1-5,CAISGTANQPQHF,TGTGCCATCAGTGGGACAGCGAATCAGCCCCAGCATTTT
-,TRBD2,TRBV9,TRBJ2-5,CASSVGLLAGGEETQYF,TGTGCCAGCAGCGTTGGCCTTCTAGCGGGGGGGGAAGAGACCCAGTACTTC
-,TRBD1,TRBV18,TRBJ1-4,CASSRTGTPTNEKLFF,TGTGCCAGCTCAAGGACAGGGACACCAACTAATGAAAAACTGTTTTTT
-,-,TRBV21-1,TRBJ2-2,CASSKVVGTSAGELFF,TGTGCCAGCAGCAAAGTTGTGGGCACATCGGCCGGGGAGCTGTTTTTT
once,TRBD1,TRBV4-1,TRBJ2-1,CASSAGQDRVNEQFF,TGCGCCAGCAGCGCCGGCCAGGACAGGGTCAATGAGCAGTTCTTC
-,TRBD1,TRBV5-1,TRBJ2-3,CASSSTGVNTDTQYF,TGCGCCAGCAGCTCGACAGGGGTGAACACAGATACGCAGTATTTT
-,-,TRBV2,TRBJ1-1,CASSGGTQNTEAFF,TGTGCCAGCAGTGGGGGGACTCAGAACACTGAAGCTTTCTTT
-,-,TRBV29-1,TRBJ1-2,CSARSGFDYGYTF,TGCAGCGCCCGGAGTGGATTTGACTATGGCTACACCTTC
-,-,TRBV20-1,TRBJ1-1,CSARDDTEAFF,TGCAGTGCTAGAGACGACACTGAAGCTTTCTTT
-,-,TRBV3-1/TRBV3-2,TRBJ1-1,CASSPPGRANTEAFF,TGTGCCAGCAGCCCTCCCGGTAGGGCCAACACTGAAGCTTTCTTT
-,TRBD1,TRBV5-8,TRBJ1-1,CASPEALTGDRTEAFF,TGTGCCAGCCCGGAGGCGCTGACAGGGGATAGAACTGAAGCTTTCTTT
few,TRBD2,TRBV2,TRBJ2-5,CASIPRRAGGHETQYF,TGTGCCAGCATCCCCAGGAGGGCGGGGGGGCATGAGACCCAGTACTTC
-,-,TRBV18,TRBJ1-2,CASSPFARVDYGYTF,TGTGCCAGCTCACCATTCGCCAGGGTGGACTATGGCTACACCTTC
-,-,TRBV3-1/TRBV3-2,TRBJ2-2,CASSPTPRRTSGELFF,TGTGCCAGCAGCCCTACCCCCCGGCGGACTTCTGGGGAGCTGTTTTTT
-,-,TRBV3-1/TRBV3-2,TRBJ2-5,CASSLRDGSNRETQYF,TGTGCCAGCAGCTTAAGGGACGGAAGTAACCGGGAGACCCAGTACTTC
-,-,TRBV6-1,TRBJ2-2,CASSEYGGEGELFF,TGTGCCAGCAGTGAGTACGGGGGCGAAGGGGAGCTGTTTTTT
-,-,TRBV5-1,TRBJ1-4,CASSLEPQGENEKLFF,TGCGCCAGCAGCTTGGAGCCACAGGGCGAGAATGAAAAACTGTTTTTT
-,TRBD1,TRBV19,TRBJ1-4,CASTPRQGGNEKLFF,TGTGCCAGTACCCCTCGACAGGGGGGTAATGAAAAACTGTTTTTT
-,TRBD1,TRBV5-1,TRBJ1-1,CASKIQGSMNTEAFF,TGCGCCAGCAAGATACAGGGGAGCATGAACACTGAAGCTTTCTTT
-,-,TRBV7-3,TRBJ2-1,CASSQGQESNEQFF,TGTGCCAGCAGCCAAGGACAAGAATCGAATGAGCAGTTCTTC
-,TRBD1,TRBV7-4,TRBJ2-2,CASSLDRNHRGKGTGELFF,TGTGCCAGCAGCTTAGATCGGAATCACAGGGGTAAGGGGACCGGGGAGCTGTTTTTT
-,-,TRBV15,TRBJ1-5,CATSRGPQPQHF,TGTGCCACCAGCAGAGGCCCTCAGCCCCAGCATTTT
-,TRBD1,TRBV18,TRBJ2-5,CASSTGTGGQETQYF,TGTGCCAGCTCCACCGGGACAGGTGGTCAAGAGACCCAGTACTTC
-,TRBD1,TRBV5-6,TRBJ2-3,CASSLAGGSTDTQYF,TGTGCCAGCAGCCTTGCAGGGGGTAGCACAGATACGCAGTATTTT
-,TRBD2,TRBV5-8,TRBJ2-5,CASPEGPGTRIPETQYF,TGTGCCAGCCCAGAGGGGCCCGGGACTAGAATTCCAGAGACCCAGTACTTC
-,-,TRBV7-9,TRBJ1-2,CASSPQGGYGYTF,TGTGCCAGCAGCCCTCAGGGAGGATATGGCTACACCTTC
once,-,TRBV5-1,TRBJ2-3,CASSFQQTANPDTQYF,TGCGCCAGCAGCTTCCAACAGACAGCTAACCCAGATACGCAGTATTTT
-,-,TRBV28,TRBJ2-5,CASSLSETQYF,TGTGCCAGCAGCTTATCGGAGACCCAGTACTTC